The 23 T cell receptor beta chains reported below all come from one sample, sequenced in a study of Ad26.COV2.S vaccination and SARS-CoV-2 variants. As for treatment: roughly 18 received Ad26.COV2.S at low or high dose, single or two shots; roughly five received placebo; per-sample allocation not given. Sample collection was performed on day 63 after the first vaccine or placebo injection. Sequencing used immunoSEQ multiplex PCR; TCRdb keeps in-frame clones, though not all of them. The table has 440,000 or so clones, roughly 87% seen once. The sample consisted of peripheral blood, taken in a trial of Ad26.COV2.S vaccine versus placebo. Receptor source: a person aged 18-65 years who received the Ad26.COV2.S COVID-19 vaccine or a placebo.

The chain employs TRBV7-2 and TRBJ1-1, with a tentative D call TRBD1 (5 bases). CDR3 size: 13 residues. V lost 5 bases and J lost 1, with 8 bases in between. CDR1 and CDR2 from the germline V gene are SGHTA and FQGNSA. The CDR3 DNA follows: TGTGCCAGCAGCCCTCAGGGGAACACTGAAGCTTTCTTT. Protein sequence: CASSPQGNTEAFF.

The rearrangement joins TRBV15 to TRBJ2-6; D is ambiguous. The germline V and J ends were trimmed by 0 bases and 1 base, with 7 bases remaining between them. Germline CDR1 is LNHNV and CDR2 is YYDKDF (reference sequence). The CDR3 has 16 amino acids. CDR3 amino acids: CATSREAGSGANVLTF. For the CDR3, the DNA is TGTGCCACCAGCAGAGAGGCCGGGTCTGGGGCCAACGTCCTGACTTTC.

This clone has a single count. The chain joins TRBV15 to TRBJ2-1; TRBD1 aligns across 10 bases. The CDR3 contains 17 residues. In germline, CDR1 is LNHNV, CDR2 YYDKDF (reference sequence). The V segment lost 0 bases and the J segment 5 bases; nucleotides outside the gene matches: 7. The CDR3 DNA sequence: TGTGCCACCAGCAGAGATCCCCCGGGACAGGGGCACAATGAGCAGTTCTTC. Residues: CATSRDPPGQGHNEQFF.

The CDR3 here is CASSLESRGTAYGYTF. CDR3 DNA sequence: TGTGCCAGCAGCTTGGAGAGTCGGGGGACCGCTTATGGCTACACCTTC. The chain carries TRBV5-8 and TRBJ1-2, with a tentative D call TRBD1 (5 bases). The CDR3 has 16 amino acids. The ends were cut back, 0 bases at V and 5 bases at J, with 17 bases in the middle. The germline V gene has CDR1 SGHTS and CDR2 YDEGEE. Looking up the rest from reference TRBV5-8 and TRBJ1-2 gives the full variable domain: EAGVTQSPTHLIKTRGQQATLRCSPISGHTSVYWYQQALGLGLQFLLWYDEGEERNRGNFPPRFSGRQFPNYSSELNVNALELEDSALYLCASSLESRGTAYGYTFGSGTRLTVV.

V is TRBV28 and J is TRBJ2-1; D ambiguous. Trimming stripped 2 bases from V and 8 bases from J, with 10 bases between. Germline values: CDR1 MDHEN, CDR2 SYDVKM. CDR3 length: 13 amino acids. Written as DNA, the CDR3 is TGTGCCAGCAGTTTAGAGGATCCTGATGAGCAGTTCTTC. Translation gives CASSLEDPDEQFF. Complete variable domain (other parts from reference TRBV28 and TRBJ2-1): DVKVTQSSRYLVKRTGEKVFLECVQDMDHENMFWYRQDPGLGLRLIYFSYDVKMKEKGDIPEGYSVSREKKERFSLILESASTNQTSMYLCASSLEDPDEQFFGPGTRLTVL.

V is TRBV28 and J is TRBJ2-1; 12 bases fit TRBD2. Germline-derived CDR1 and CDR2 are MDHEN and SYDVKM. With V trimmed by 4 bases and J by 1 base, 2 bases remained unmatched. The CDR3 extends over 16 amino acids. CDR3 sequence (DNA): TGTGCCAGCAGTTCTAGCGGGAGGGTTTCCTACAATGAGCAGTTCTTC. Translation: CASSSSGRVSYNEQFF.

V and J are TRBV3-1 (or the pseudogene TRBV3-2) and TRBJ2-1; possibly TRBD2 for D (6 bases). The length of the CDR3 is 16 residues. Looked up from germline, CDR1 is LGHDT and CDR2 is YNNKEL (reference sequence). V was clipped by 6 bases and J by 7 bases, with 22 bases between them. CDR3: CASRAGLLHKGNEQFF. In DNA form, the CDR3 reads TGTGCCAGCAGGGCGGGACTTCTCCACAAGGGTAATGAGCAGTTCTTC.

The chain has TRBV2 and TRBJ2-2, with a tentative D call TRBD2 (5 bases). The V gene's germline CDR1 is SNHLY and CDR2 FYNNEI. V dropped 4 bases and J dropped 0 bases, with 9 bases sitting between them. The CDR3 extends over 15 amino acids. CDR3: CASSAQRSNTGELFF. CDR3 nucleotides: TGTGCCAGCAGTGCCCAGCGGTCGAACACCGGGGAGCTGTTTTTT.

This chain joins TRBV7-6 and TRBJ2-1, with 12 bases aligning to TRBD1. This CDR3 has 18 residues. CDR1 is SGHVS, CDR2 FNYEAQ, per germline. The trim removed 4 bases at V and 7 bases at J, leaving 14 bases unmatched. The CDR3, as DNA: TGTGCCAGCAGCTACTCCTTGAACCGGGACAGGGGGCGGAATGAGCAGTTCTTC. Protein sequence: CASSYSLNRDRGRNEQFF.

J is TRBJ1-1 and V is TRBV7-6; D not certain. V shed 1 base and J shed 2 bases, with 14 bases lying between them. From germline, CDR1 is SGHVS and CDR2 FNYEAQ. The CDR3 contains 16 residues. CDR3 nucleotides: TGTGCCAGCAGCTTAGGTAGTGGGCTGGCCAACACTGAAGCTTTCTTT. This codes for CASSLGSGLANTEAFF.

J is TRBJ2-1 and V is TRBV14; the match to TRBD1 covers 10 bases. The germline gives CDR1 SGHDN, CDR2 FVKESK. V trimming: 4 bases; J trimming: 6 bases; junction bases outside the gene matches: 9. There are 16 residues in the CDR3. The CDR3 reads CASSLLRGQGVNEQFF. CDR3 in DNA: TGTGCCAGCAGCCTCCTTCGAGGACAGGGGGTCAATGAGCAGTTCTTC.

This clone showed up just a few times. The J gene is TRBJ1-2, the V gene TRBV6-2 or TRBV6-3, with a weak D call TRBD1 (5 bases). CDR1 is MNHEY, CDR2 SVGEGT, per germline. The CDR3 is 14 amino acids. V lost 0 bases, J lost 8 bases, and 13 bases lay in between. DNA of the CDR3: TGTGCCAGCAGTTACTCAAACGGGGGAGACGGCTACACCTTC. This encodes CASSYSNGGDGYTF.

The chain is built from TRBV15 and TRBJ2-7, with D tentatively TRBD2 (6 bases). Germline values: CDR1 LNHNV, CDR2 YYDKDF (reference sequence). Trimming removed 0 bases at V and 3 bases at J, with 9 bases between. The CDR3 spans 14 residues. CDR3: CATSRDAGNYEQYF. CDR3 DNA: TGTGCCACCAGCAGAGATGCGGGGAACTACGAGCAGTACTTC. The full variable domain, rest sourced from reference TRBV15 and TRBJ2-7, is DAMVIQNPRYQVTQFGKPVTLSCSQTLNHNVMYWYQQKSSQAPKLLFHYYDKDFNNEADTPDNFQSRRPNTSFCFLDIRSPGLGDTAMYLCATSRDAGNYEQYFGPGTRLTVT.

Only a few counts were recorded for this clone. The chain carries TRBV5-3 and TRBJ2-1, with 11 nucleotides matching TRBD2. TRBV5-3 qualifies as an ORF whose function is uncertain. The ends lost 4 bases at V and 11 bases at J; junction bases unmatched: 5. The CDR3 covers 13 residues. The CDR3: CARSTGTSGKQFF. CDR3 DNA: TGTGCCAGAAGCACAGGGACTAGCGGCAAGCAGTTCTTC.

The chain uses TRBV19 and TRBJ1-4, with TRBD1 as a possible D gene (6 bases). With 0 bases removed from V and 5 bases from J, the gap between germline ends came to 16 bases. The CDR3 runs to 17 residues. CDR1 is LNHDA, CDR2 SQIVND, per germline (reference sequence). CDR3 nucleotides: TGTGCCAGTAGTATAGACCGACCGGACAGTTTAAATGAAAAACTGTTTTTT. Encoded protein: CASSIDRPDSLNEKLFF.

The rearrangement uses TRBV5-1 and TRBJ2-1; D remains ambiguous. V was cut by 0 bases and J by 6 bases, with 10 bases left in between. CDR1 SGHRS and CDR2 YFSETQ come from the germline V gene. The CDR3 consists of 14 residues. The CDR3 spells CASSLGHMGNEQFF. For the CDR3, the DNA is TGCGCCAGCAGCTTGGGCCATATGGGCAATGAGCAGTTCTTC.

The chain combines TRBV27 with TRBJ2-2; 11 positions agree with TRBD2. V lost 6 bases and J lost 6; bases outside the gene matches: 6. The CDR3 consists of 15 residues. The germline V gene encodes CDR1 MNHEY and CDR2 SMNVEV (reference sequence). CDR3: CASSSDSGRAGELFF. DNA of the CDR3: TGTGCCAGCAGCTCTGATAGCGGGAGGGCCGGGGAGCTGTTTTTT.

The V and J genes are TRBV9 and TRBJ2-5; a possible D gene is TRBD2 (6 bases). The germline V gene encodes CDR1 SGDLS and CDR2 YYNGEE. The V end lost 2 bases, the J end lost 2 bases, and 13 bases lay between the germline ends. The CDR3 covers 15 residues. Here the CDR3 DNA reads TGTGCCAGCAGCGTGGCCGCCGGGAGACAAGAGACCCAGTACTTC. Its protein product is CASSVAAGRQETQYF.

The chain joins TRBV7-6 to TRBJ2-6; tentative D call: TRBD2 (6 bases). CDR1 SGHVS and CDR2 FNYEAQ come from the germline V gene. The V and J ends lost 1 base and 3 bases respectively, with 13 bases between them. CDR3 length equals 17 residues. CDR3 in amino acids: CASSLVGGFGGANVLTF. CDR3 nucleotide sequence: TGTGCCAGCAGCTTAGTAGGAGGGTTTGGTGGGGCCAACGTCCTGACTTTC.

The V and J genes are TRBV6-4 and TRBJ2-2, with 9 bases that match TRBD2. Germline values: CDR1 MRHNA, CDR2 SNTAGT. The CDR3 has 16 amino acids. Trimming cost V 0 bases and J 4 bases; bases outside gene matches: 3. The DNA of the CDR3 is TGTGCCAGCAGTGACTCGAAGCGGGGGGCCACCGGGGAGCTGTTTTTT. This gives the protein CASSDSKRGATGELFF.

The genes are TRBV27 and TRBJ2-2; D is perhaps TRBD1 (6 bases). This CDR3 has 14 amino acids. Per germline, CDR1 MNHEY and CDR2 SMNVEV (reference sequence). V dropped 5 bases and J dropped 6 bases, with 13 bases sitting between them. The CDR3 here is CASSRKGVPGELFF. Written as DNA, the CDR3 is TGTGCCAGCAGTCGAAAGGGGGTTCCCGGGGAGCTGTTTTTT.

The V call is TRBV28, the J call TRBJ1-6, with D possibly TRBD1 on 5 matching bases. Trimming took 6 bases from V and 5 from J, leaving 14 bases between them. This CDR3 is built from 15 residues. Germline V gives CDR1 MDHEN, CDR2 SYDVKM. The CDR3 nucleotides read TGTGCCAGCAGCCCTGGGACGAGCCATAATTCACCCCTCCACTTT. As protein: CASSPGTSHNSPLHF. The full variable domain, completed using reference TRBV28 and TRBJ1-6, is DVKVTQSSRYLVKRTGEKVFLECVQDMDHENMFWYRQDPGLGLRLIYFSYDVKMKEKGDIPEGYSVSREKKERFSLILESASTNQTSMYLCASSPGTSHNSPLHFGNGTRLTVT.

The chain recombines TRBV7-8 with TRBJ1-1; D is undetermined. Trimming took 2 bases from V and 1 from J, leaving 8 bases between them. The CDR3 length is 14 residues. Germline V lookup: CDR1 SGHVS, CDR2 FQNEAQ. CDR3 residues: CASSLRSGNTEAFF. CDR3 sequence (DNA): TGTGCCAGCAGCTTAAGGTCCGGGAACACTGAAGCTTTCTTT.